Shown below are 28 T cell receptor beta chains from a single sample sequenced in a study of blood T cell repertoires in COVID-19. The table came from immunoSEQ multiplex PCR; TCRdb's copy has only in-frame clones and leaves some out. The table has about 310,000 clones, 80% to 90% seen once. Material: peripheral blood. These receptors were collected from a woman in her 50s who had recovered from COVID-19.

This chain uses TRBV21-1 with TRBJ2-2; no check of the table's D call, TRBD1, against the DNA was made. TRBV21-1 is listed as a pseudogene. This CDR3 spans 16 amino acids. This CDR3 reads CASSPRTEDYTGELFF. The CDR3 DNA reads TGTGCCAGCAGCCCGAGGACAGAAGACTACACCGGGGAGCTGTTTTTT.

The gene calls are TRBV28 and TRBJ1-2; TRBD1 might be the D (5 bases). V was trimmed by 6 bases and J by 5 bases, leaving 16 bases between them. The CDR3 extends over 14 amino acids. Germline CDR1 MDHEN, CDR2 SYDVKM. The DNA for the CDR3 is TGTGCCAGCAGGATACGGGGGAGGATTTATGGCTACACCTTC. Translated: CASRIRGRIYGYTF.

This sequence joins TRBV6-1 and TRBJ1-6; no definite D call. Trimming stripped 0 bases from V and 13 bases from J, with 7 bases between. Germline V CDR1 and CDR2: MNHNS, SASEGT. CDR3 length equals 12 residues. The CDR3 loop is CASSEAHIPLHF. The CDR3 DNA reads TGTGCCAGCAGTGAAGCGCACATTCCCCTCCACTTT.

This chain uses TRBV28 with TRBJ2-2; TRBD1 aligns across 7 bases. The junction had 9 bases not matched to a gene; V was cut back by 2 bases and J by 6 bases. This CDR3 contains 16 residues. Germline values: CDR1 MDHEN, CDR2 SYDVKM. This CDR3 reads CASSLGTTGVAGELFF. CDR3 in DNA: TGTGCCAGCAGTTTAGGTACCACAGGGGTAGCCGGGGAGCTGTTTTTT. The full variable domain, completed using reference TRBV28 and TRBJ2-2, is DVKVTQSSRYLVKRTGEKVFLECVQDMDHENMFWYRQDPGLGLRLIYFSYDVKMKEKGDIPEGYSVSREKKERFSLILESASTNQTSMYLCASSLGTTGVAGELFFGEGSRLTVL.

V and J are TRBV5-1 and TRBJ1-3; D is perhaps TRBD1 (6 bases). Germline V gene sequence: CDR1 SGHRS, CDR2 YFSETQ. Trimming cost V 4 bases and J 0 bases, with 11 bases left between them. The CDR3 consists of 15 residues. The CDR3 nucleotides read TGCGCCAGCAGCAGTGCAGGGGCCTCTGGAAACACCATATATTTT. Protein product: CASSSAGASGNTIYF. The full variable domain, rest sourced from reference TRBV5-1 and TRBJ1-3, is KAGVTQTPRYLIKTRGQQVTLSCSPISGHRSVSWYQQTPGQGLQFLFEYFSETQRNKGNFPGRFSGRQFSNSRSEMNVSTLELGDSALYLCASSSAGASGNTIYFGEGSWLTVV.

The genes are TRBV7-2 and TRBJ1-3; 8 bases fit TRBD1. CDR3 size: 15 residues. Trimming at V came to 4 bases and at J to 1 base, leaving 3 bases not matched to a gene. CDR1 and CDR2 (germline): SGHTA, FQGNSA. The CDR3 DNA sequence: TGTGCCAGCAGCTCGGACAGGGTTTCTGGAAACACCATATATTTT. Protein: CASSSDRVSGNTIYF.

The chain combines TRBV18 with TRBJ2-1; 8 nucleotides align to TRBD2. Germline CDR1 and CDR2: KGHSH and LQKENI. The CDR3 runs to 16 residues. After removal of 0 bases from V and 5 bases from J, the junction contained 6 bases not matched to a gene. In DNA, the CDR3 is TGTGCCAGCTCACCACCGATGCGGGGGGTCGACAATGAGCAGTTCTTC. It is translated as CASSPPMRGVDNEQFF. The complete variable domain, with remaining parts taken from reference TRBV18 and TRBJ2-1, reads NAGVMQNPRHLVRRRGQEARLRCSPMKGHSHVYWYRQLPEEGLKFMVYLQKENIIDESGMPKERFSAEFPKEGPSILRIQQVVRGDSAAYFCASSPPMRGVDNEQFFGPGTRLTVL.

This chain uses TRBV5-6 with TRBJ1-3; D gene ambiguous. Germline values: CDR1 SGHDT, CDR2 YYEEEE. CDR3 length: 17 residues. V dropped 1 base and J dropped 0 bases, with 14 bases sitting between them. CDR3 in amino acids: CASSLFLSESSGNTIYF. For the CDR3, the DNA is TGTGCCAGCAGCTTGTTCCTTAGTGAGAGCTCTGGAAACACCATATATTTT.

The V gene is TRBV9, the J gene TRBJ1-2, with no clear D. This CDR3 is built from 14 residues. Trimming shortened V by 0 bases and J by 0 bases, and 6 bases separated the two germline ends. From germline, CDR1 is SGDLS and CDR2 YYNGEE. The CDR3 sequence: CASSVDISNYGYTF. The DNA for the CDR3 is TGTGCCAGCAGCGTAGACATATCTAACTATGGCTACACCTTC.

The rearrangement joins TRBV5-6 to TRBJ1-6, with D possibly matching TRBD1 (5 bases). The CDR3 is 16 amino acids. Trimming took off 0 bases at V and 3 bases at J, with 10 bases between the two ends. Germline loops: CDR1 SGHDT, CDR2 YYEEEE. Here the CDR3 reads CASSLVLGVYNSPLHF. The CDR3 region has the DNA TGTGCCAGCAGCTTGGTGTTAGGGGTCTATAATTCACCCCTCCACTTT.

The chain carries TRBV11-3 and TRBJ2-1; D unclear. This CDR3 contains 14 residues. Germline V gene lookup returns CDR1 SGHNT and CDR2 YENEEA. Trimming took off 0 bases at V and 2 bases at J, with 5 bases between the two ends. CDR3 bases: TGTGCCAGCAGCTTAGATAATACCTACAATGAGCAGTTCTTC. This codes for CASSLDNTYNEQFF.

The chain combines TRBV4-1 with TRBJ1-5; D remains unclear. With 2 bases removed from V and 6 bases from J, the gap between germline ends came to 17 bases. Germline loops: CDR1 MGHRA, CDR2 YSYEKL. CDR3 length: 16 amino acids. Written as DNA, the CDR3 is TGCGCCAGCAGCCAAACTGTAGCCCGGCTGGGTCAGCCCCAGCATTTT. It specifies CASSQTVARLGQPQHF.

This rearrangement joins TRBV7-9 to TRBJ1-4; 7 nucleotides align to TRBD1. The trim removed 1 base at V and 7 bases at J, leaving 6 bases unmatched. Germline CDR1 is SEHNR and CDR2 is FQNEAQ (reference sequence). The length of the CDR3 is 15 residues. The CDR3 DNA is TGTGCCAGCAGCTTAGTCGGCGACAGGGTTGAAAAACTGTTTTTT. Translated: CASSLVGDRVEKLFF.

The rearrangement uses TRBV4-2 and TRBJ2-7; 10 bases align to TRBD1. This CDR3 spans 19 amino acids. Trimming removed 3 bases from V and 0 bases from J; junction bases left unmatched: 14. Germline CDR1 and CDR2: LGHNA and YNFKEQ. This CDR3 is CASSHKPGQGPTSSYEQYF. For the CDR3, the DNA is TGTGCCAGCAGCCACAAACCGGGACAGGGGCCGACGAGCTCCTACGAGCAGTACTTC.

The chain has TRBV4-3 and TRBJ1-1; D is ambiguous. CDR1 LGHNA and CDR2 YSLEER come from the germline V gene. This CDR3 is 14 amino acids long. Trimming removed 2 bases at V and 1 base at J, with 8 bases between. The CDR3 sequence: CASSQSWQNTEAFF. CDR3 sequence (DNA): TGCGCCAGCAGCCAATCGTGGCAGAACACTGAAGCTTTCTTT.

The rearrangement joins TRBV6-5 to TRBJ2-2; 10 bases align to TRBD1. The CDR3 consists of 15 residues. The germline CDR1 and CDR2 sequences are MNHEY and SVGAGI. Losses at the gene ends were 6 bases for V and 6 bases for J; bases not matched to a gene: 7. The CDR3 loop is CASSLTGGASGELFF. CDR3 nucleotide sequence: TGTGCCAGCAGCCTGACAGGGGGCGCGTCCGGGGAGCTGTTTTTT.

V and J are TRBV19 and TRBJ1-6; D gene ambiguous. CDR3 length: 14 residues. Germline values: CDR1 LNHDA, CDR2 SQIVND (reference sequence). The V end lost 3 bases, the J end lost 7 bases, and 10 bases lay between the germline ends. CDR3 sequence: CASSIRVPNSPLHF. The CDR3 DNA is TGTGCCAGTAGTATCCGGGTCCCCAATTCACCCCTCCACTTT.

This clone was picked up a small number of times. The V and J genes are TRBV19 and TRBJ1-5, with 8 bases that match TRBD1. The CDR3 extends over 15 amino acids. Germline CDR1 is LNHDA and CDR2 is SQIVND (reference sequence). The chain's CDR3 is CPFRTGGRSNQPQHF. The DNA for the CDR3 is TGTCCCTTTAGAACAGGGGGACGGAGCAATCAGCCCCAGCATTTT.

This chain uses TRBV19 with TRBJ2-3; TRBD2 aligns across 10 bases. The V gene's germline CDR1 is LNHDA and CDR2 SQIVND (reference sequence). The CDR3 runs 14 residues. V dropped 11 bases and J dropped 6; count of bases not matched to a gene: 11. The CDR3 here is CAAGASGRLDTQYF. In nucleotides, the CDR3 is TGTGCCGCAGGGGCTAGCGGGAGACTTGATACGCAGTATTTT.

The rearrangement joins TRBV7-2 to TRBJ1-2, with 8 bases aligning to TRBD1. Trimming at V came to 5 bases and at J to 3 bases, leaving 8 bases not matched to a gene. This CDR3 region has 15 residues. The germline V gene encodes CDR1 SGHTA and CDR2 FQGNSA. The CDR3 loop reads CASSLTTGEDYGYTF. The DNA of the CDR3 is TGTGCCAGCAGCCTCACGACAGGGGAGGACTATGGCTACACCTTC.

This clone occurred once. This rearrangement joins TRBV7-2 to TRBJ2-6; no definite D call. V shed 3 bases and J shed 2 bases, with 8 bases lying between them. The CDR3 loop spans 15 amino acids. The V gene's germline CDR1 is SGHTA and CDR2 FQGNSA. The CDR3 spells CASSFSPAGANVLTF. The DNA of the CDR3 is TGTGCCAGCAGCTTTAGCCCGGCTGGGGCCAACGTCCTGACTTTC.

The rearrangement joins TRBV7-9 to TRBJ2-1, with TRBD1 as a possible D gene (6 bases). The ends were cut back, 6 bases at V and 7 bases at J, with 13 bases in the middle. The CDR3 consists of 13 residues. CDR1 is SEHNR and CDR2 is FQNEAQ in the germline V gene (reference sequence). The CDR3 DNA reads TGTGCCAGCAGTCGAGGACAGAGGAATGAGCAGTTCTTC. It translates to CASSRGQRNEQFF.

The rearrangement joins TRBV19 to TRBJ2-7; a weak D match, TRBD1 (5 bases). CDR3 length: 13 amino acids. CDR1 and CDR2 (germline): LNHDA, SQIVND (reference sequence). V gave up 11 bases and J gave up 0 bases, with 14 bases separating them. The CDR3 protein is CACKKQDSYEQYF. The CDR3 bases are TGTGCCTGCAAGAAACAGGACTCCTACGAGCAGTACTTC.

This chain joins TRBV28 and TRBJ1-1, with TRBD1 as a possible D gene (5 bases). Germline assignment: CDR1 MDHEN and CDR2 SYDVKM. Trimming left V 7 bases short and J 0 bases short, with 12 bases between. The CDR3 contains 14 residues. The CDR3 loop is CASTPGGMNTEAFF. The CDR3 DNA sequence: TGTGCCAGCACCCCGGGGGGGATGAACACTGAAGCTTTCTTT.

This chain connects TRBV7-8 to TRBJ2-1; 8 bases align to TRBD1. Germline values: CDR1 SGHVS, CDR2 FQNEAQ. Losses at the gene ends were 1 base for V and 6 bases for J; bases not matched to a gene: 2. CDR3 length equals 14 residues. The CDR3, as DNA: TGTGCCAGCAGCTTAGGTACAGGGGGCAATGAGCAGTTCTTC. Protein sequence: CASSLGTGGNEQFF.

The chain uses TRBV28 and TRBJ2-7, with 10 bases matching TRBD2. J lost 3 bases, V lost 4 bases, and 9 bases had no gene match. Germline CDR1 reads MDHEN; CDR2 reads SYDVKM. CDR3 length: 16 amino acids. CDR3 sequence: CASSSPGLAPNYEQYF. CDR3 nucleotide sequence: TGTGCCAGCAGTTCCCCGGGACTAGCGCCCAACTACGAGCAGTACTTC.

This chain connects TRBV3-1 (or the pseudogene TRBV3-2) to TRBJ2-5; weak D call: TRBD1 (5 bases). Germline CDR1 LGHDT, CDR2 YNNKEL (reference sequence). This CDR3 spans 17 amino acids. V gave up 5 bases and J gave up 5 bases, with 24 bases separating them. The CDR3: CASSNPQRSRVEETQYF. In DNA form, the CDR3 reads TGTGCCAGCAGCAACCCCCAACGTAGCAGGGTCGAGGAGACCCAGTACTTC.

The CDR3 sequence: CASSRVSGNTIYF. CDR3 nucleotides: TGTGCCAGTTCCCGGGTCTCGGGAAACACCATATATTTT. The chain joins TRBV19 to TRBJ1-3; D unclear. The V and J ends lost 8 bases and 4 bases respectively, with 12 bases between them. Germline V gives CDR1 LNHDA, CDR2 SQIVND (reference sequence). The CDR3 runs 13 residues.